Only one count was recorded for the clone carrying this TCR beta chain. Being one base from a much bigger clone, this may be a read error. Preparing the TCRbeta library involved the use of unique molecular identifiers. One entry per CDR3 protein results from TCRdb running MiXCR on the PCR reads. The sample yields approximately 430,000 distinct CDR3 sequences, roughly 16% seen once. The data are from a study of T-cell reconstitution after alpha-beta-depleted transplantation in children. CDR1 and CDR2 from the germline V gene are SGHRS and YFSETQ. The CDR3 contains 15 residues. The J gene is TRBJ2-1, the V gene TRBV5-1; D perhaps matches TRBD2 (6 bases). The starting material was PBMCs, mostly from graft donor cells, obtained 360 days after TCRalphabeta/CD19-depleted stem cell transplant. This TCR came from a boy in the first two years of life who had a stem cell transplant for Wiskott-Aldrich syndrome, so the T cells may come from the graft donor. The CDR3 loop reads CASSLDRPDYNEKFF. The CDR3 DNA is TGCGCCAGCAGCTTGGATCGGCCGGACTACAATGAGAAGTTCTTC.